The TCR beta chain described here comes from a study of T cell repertoires in ileal Crohn's disease. Study-level information: About half of patients got postoperative therapy: under 12 thiopurines, about 20 anti-TNF.

Sequencing used immunoSEQ multiplex PCR; TCRdb keeps in-frame clones, though not all of them. The sample yields thousands of clones, roughly three quarters seen once. Worth noting for this clone: The target antigen is unknown.

Findings of the study overall: High-frequency clones were more common in sorted CD8 than CD4 cells. Active smokers at surgery had more clonal expansions than non-smokers. All patients with clonality above 26.8% had endoscopic recurrence.

Germline V CDR1 and CDR2: SGHRS, YFSETQ. V lost 2 bases and J lost 8, with 11 bases in between. The CDR3 has 14 residues. The TCR comes from an adult with Crohn's disease. The chain is built from TRBV5-1 and TRBJ1-6; D unclear. The sequenced sample consisted of ileal tissue. The CDR3 bases are TGCGCCAGCAGCTTTGCGGGTGCGGATTCACCCCTCCACTTT. Translating it yields CASSFAGADSPLHF.